The next 24 T cell receptor beta chains were all read from a single sample in a study of spatial heterogeneity in lung cancer (dated by TCRdb to about 2019). This specimen's time point label, interpreted: sample taken at primary tumor resection. Whole RNA extracted from tumor and nontumor lung tissue, or from cryopreserved PBMC samples, was used for TCR sequencing without cell sorting. The library was obtained by 5' RACE. Instrument on record: NextSeq 500. TCRdb's own reprocessing of the public reads used fastp at Q25 and MiXCR and kept productive beta chains. Entries are consolidated by CDR3 protein sequence, retaining the most common genes and DNA. In all, the sample holds 10,000 to 15,000 distinct CDR3 sequences, and 6.2% of those were seen once. Together, the top ten hold over 9% of the sample. This specimen consisted of normal lung tissue next to the tumor, obtained at surgery. These receptor sequences come from a male donor with early-stage non-small cell lung cancer.

This clonotype has more than one count but fewer than ten. V usage is TRBV20-1 and J usage is TRBJ2-1; 7 bases fit TRBD2. CDR3 length: 15 amino acids. V was clipped by 5 bases and J by 7 bases; unmatched bases: 14. CDR1 and CDR2 (germline): DFQATT, SNEGSKA (reference sequence). The CDR3 nucleotides are TGCAGTGCTCCAGGGCGGGGCCCCGGGGGGAATGAGCAGTTCTTC. Translated: CSAPGRGPGGNEQFF.

This clonotype is medium-sized. V usage is TRBV20-1 and J usage is TRBJ1-1; no reliable D call. From germline, CDR1 is DFQATT and CDR2 SNEGSKA (reference sequence). CDR3 length: 15 residues. V was clipped by 1 base and J by 3 bases, with 15 bases between them. The CDR3 region is CSARASASGDTEAFF. CDR3 nucleotide sequence: TGCAGTGCTAGAGCTTCTGCCTCCGGTGACACTGAAGCTTTCTTT.

The sample holds many counts of this clonotype. The chain has TRBV12-3 or TRBV12-4 and TRBJ2-7; 8 bases line up with TRBD2. V trimming: 6 bases; J trimming: 2 bases; junction bases outside the gene matches: 3. CDR3 size: 13 residues. The CDR3 DNA follows: TGTGCCAGCAGACTAGCGGTAACCTACGAGCAGTACTTC. Its protein product is CASRLAVTYEQYF.

The table lists this clonotype with a few counts. The gene calls are TRBV7-2 and TRBJ1-5; D ambiguous. V shed 5 bases and J shed 4 bases, with 9 bases lying between them. The CDR3 consists of 13 residues. Germline V gene sequence: CDR1 SGHTA, CDR2 FQGNSA. CDR3 coding DNA: TGTGCCAGCAGCCGTGGGTTTAATCAGCCCCAGCATTTT. Translated, it gives CASSRGFNQPQHF.

V and J are TRBV30 and TRBJ1-3, with D tentatively TRBD1 (5 bases). There are 15 residues in the CDR3. Trimming pared 0 bases from V and 3 bases from J, leaving 12 bases between. The germline CDR1 and CDR2 sequences are GTSNPN and SVGIG (reference sequence). CDR3 sequence (DNA): TGTGCCTGGAGTGTCGGCGGACACATTGGAAACACCATATATTTT. Protein product: CAWSVGGHIGNTIYF.

This clonotype was picked up many times. This chain uses TRBV4-2 with TRBJ2-5; D is undetermined. From germline, CDR1 is LGHNA and CDR2 YNFKEQ. Trimming took 4 bases from V and 1 from J, leaving 10 bases between them. The CDR3 is 14 amino acids. Here the CDR3 reads CASSRRQVQETQYF. In DNA form, the CDR3 reads TGTGCCAGCAGCCGAAGGCAAGTCCAAGAGACCCAGTACTTC.

J is TRBJ2-7 and V is TRBV7-2; D call uncertain. CDR3 size: 13 residues. CDR1 and CDR2 from the germline V gene are SGHTA and FQGNSA. Trimming cost V 7 bases and J 5 bases, with 15 bases left between them. CDR3 region: CASTSSALDEQYF. CDR3 DNA: TGTGCCAGCACCAGTTCAGCTCTGGACGAGCAGTACTTC.

This clonotype has at least ten counts. The CDR3 reads CASSFFKGSYEQYF. The CDR3 region has the DNA TGTGCCAGCAGCTTTTTTAAGGGGTCCTACGAGCAGTACTTC. The chain couples TRBV11-1 to TRBJ2-7, with D tentatively TRBD1 (5 bases). Deletions cut 3 bases from V and 1 base from J, with 10 bases between. The CDR3 consists of 14 residues. Germline CDR1 reads SGHAT; CDR2 reads FQDESV (reference sequence).

This clonotype was detected ten times or more. This chain joins TRBV6-1 and TRBJ2-3; 11 nucleotides match TRBD1. The CDR3 sequence is 17 residues long. In germline, CDR1 is MNHNS, CDR2 SASEGT. The J segment lost 2 bases and the V segment lost 5 bases, leaving 9 bases of the junction unmatched. In DNA form, the CDR3 reads TGTGCCAGCAGTCGGACAGGGGGCGCCGGGCCCACAGATACGCAGTATTTT. Translating it yields CASSRTGGAGPTDTQYF.

The table lists this clonotype with many counts. The chain carries TRBV7-9 and TRBJ2-7; 8 bases align to TRBD1. Looked up from germline, CDR1 is SEHNR and CDR2 is FQNEAQ (reference sequence). V gave up 1 base and J gave up 6 bases; unmatched junction bases: 8. The CDR3 has 15 amino acids. The CDR3: CASSLDRSGGGEQYF. The DNA for the CDR3 is TGTGCCAGCAGCTTAGATCGGTCAGGGGGCGGCGAGCAGTACTTC.

The chain combines TRBV5-4 with TRBJ2-7, with D tentatively TRBD1 (6 bases). This CDR3 contains 14 residues. The V gene's germline CDR1 is SGHNT and CDR2 YYREEE (reference sequence). V lost 0 bases, J lost 9 bases, and 16 bases lay in between. The CDR3 coding sequence is TGTGCCAGCAGCTTGGGAGGGGGAAGGGCCGGGCAGTACTTC. This codes for CASSLGGGRAGQYF.

This clonotype was recorded at least ten times. The chain employs TRBV7-2 and TRBJ2-1; tentatively, D is TRBD1 (7 bases). Germline V gene lookup returns CDR1 SGHTA and CDR2 FQGNSA. The CDR3 loop spans 17 amino acids. The ends were cut back, 1 base at V and 0 bases at J, with 13 bases in the middle. In nucleotides, the CDR3 is TGTGCCAGCAGCTTAGAAGGGGGCGGGAACTCCTACAATGAGCAGTTCTTC. Amino acid sequence: CASSLEGGGNSYNEQFF.

This chain links TRBV9 with TRBJ1-5, with unresolved D. Looked up from germline, CDR1 is SGDLS and CDR2 is YYNGEE. The V and J ends lost 0 bases and 5 bases respectively, with 9 bases between them. The CDR3 loop spans 14 amino acids. The CDR3 region has the DNA TGTGCCAGCAGCGTAGGGGTTCTTGATCAGCCCCAGCATTTT. Its translation: CASSVGVLDQPQHF.

Many counts were recorded for this clonotype. V is TRBV5-1 and J is TRBJ2-5, with D hard to call. CDR3 length equals 15 residues. Trimming cost V 0 bases and J 2 bases, with 11 bases left between them. Germline V CDR1 and CDR2: SGHRS, YFSETQ. The CDR3 region has the DNA TGCGCCAGCAGCTTGGGCGACATTGGACAAGAGACCCAGTACTTC. Amino acid sequence: CASSLGDIGQETQYF.

The chain links TRBV3-1 to TRBJ2-1; 8 bases align to TRBD1. This CDR3 spans 14 amino acids. Losses at the gene ends were 3 bases for V and 6 bases for J; bases not matched to a gene: 4. The germline V gene has CDR1 LGHDT and CDR2 YNNKEL (reference sequence). The DNA of the CDR3 is TGTGCCAGCAGCCATGGGGACAGGTCCAATGAGCAGTTCTTC. Translated: CASSHGDRSNEQFF.

This clonotype was recorded many times. The gene calls are TRBV19 and TRBJ1-5; unclear D gene. The V and J ends lost 6 bases and 4 bases respectively, with 16 bases between them. Germline V gives CDR1 LNHDA, CDR2 SQIVND (reference sequence). The CDR3 runs 15 residues. CDR3 loop: CASRKGLSRNQPQHF. The DNA for the CDR3 is TGTGCCAGTAGGAAGGGTTTGTCCCGAAATCAGCCCCAGCATTTT.

Ten or more counts support this clonotype. V gene TRBV5-1 combines with J gene TRBJ1-1; the D is unclear. Germline loops: CDR1 SGHRS, CDR2 YFSETQ. V was cut by 0 bases and J by 3 bases, with 9 bases left in between. The CDR3 has 14 residues. CDR3 region: CASSLGVLDTEAFF. In DNA, the CDR3 is TGCGCCAGCAGCTTGGGGGTCCTGGACACTGAAGCTTTCTTT.

This clonotype has a count of ten or more. The chain employs TRBV30 and TRBJ1-1; weak D call: TRBD1 (6 bases). In germline, CDR1 is GTSNPN, CDR2 SVGIG (reference sequence). The CDR3 is 14 amino acids. V lost 0 bases and J lost 5, with 13 bases in between. CDR3 loop: CAWSVHRVGTEAFF. Written as DNA, the CDR3 is TGTGCCTGGAGTGTACACAGGGTCGGGACTGAAGCTTTCTTT.

The CDR3 loop reads CATSDPTPGAGNEQFF. The DNA for the CDR3 is TGTGCCACCAGTGACCCTACACCCGGAGCCGGAAATGAGCAGTTCTTC. The chain is built from TRBV24-1 and TRBJ2-1; D not resolved. Germline-derived CDR1 and CDR2 are KGHDR and SFDVKD. This CDR3 is 16 amino acids long. Trimming removed 4 bases at V and 7 bases at J, with 19 bases between.

This clonotype was seen many times. The chain joins TRBV6-5 to TRBJ2-2, with a weak D call TRBD2 (7 bases). The CDR3 sequence is 17 residues long. CDR1 is MNHEY and CDR2 is SVGAGI in the germline V gene. V was trimmed by 0 bases and J by 4 bases, leaving 15 bases between them. The CDR3: CASSYSARGRGTGELFF. The CDR3 nucleotides are TGTGCCAGCAGTTACTCGGCGCGGGGGCGAGGCACCGGGGAGCTGTTTTTT.

This clonotype was seen a few times. The rearrangement links TRBV5-1 to TRBJ1-4; D gene ambiguous. The CDR3 loop spans 18 amino acids. CDR1 SGHRS and CDR2 YFSETQ come from the germline V gene. The V and J ends lost 0 bases and 8 bases respectively, with 23 bases between them. CDR3 nucleotides: TGCGCCAGCAGCTTGGGGCCCCTCCGACTCTTCCAGAGGGAAAAACTGTTTTTT. Protein sequence: CASSLGPLRLFQREKLFF.

Sample share makes this clonotype medium-sized. The chain couples TRBV30 to TRBJ1-2, with 9 bases fitting TRBD1. From germline, CDR1 is GTSNPN and CDR2 SVGIG (reference sequence). The CDR3 is 13 amino acids. Losses at the gene ends were 7 bases for V and 6 bases for J; bases not matched to a gene: 9. Here the CDR3 reads CASQGTGRDGYTF. The CDR3 coding sequence is TGTGCCTCCCAAGGGACAGGGAGGGATGGCTACACCTTC.

At least ten counts were recorded for this clonotype. The rearrangement uses TRBV6-6 and TRBJ2-2; tentative D call: TRBD2 (6 bases). The CDR3 covers 15 residues. Trimming stripped 8 bases from V and 2 bases from J, with 15 bases between. Germline CDR1 reads MNHNY; CDR2 reads SVGAGI (reference sequence). CDR3 DNA: TGTGCCAGCTCTCTAGGGCGGGGCAACACCGGGGAGCTGTTTTTT. Encoded protein: CASSLGRGNTGELFF.

The table lists this clonotype with many counts. The gene calls are TRBV7-9 and TRBJ2-2, with 7 bases lining up with TRBD2. With V trimmed by 5 bases and J by 1 base, 4 bases remained unmatched. Looked up from germline, CDR1 is SEHNR and CDR2 is FQNEAQ (reference sequence). CDR3 length: 15 amino acids. CDR3 coding DNA: TGTGCCAGCAGCGGTTCTAGCGGGAACACCGGGGAGCTGTTTTTT. It translates to CASSGSSGNTGELFF.